This TCR beta chain was obtained from a study of T cell repertoires in cytomegalovirus infection. Overall study findings and caveats: Across the ex vivo response, the dominant clonotypes were HLA-C-restricted CMV-specific TCR beta clonotypes. The study identified carriers of CMV plus the relevant HLA from cumulative public TCR beta family frequency.

This CDR3 region has 16 residues. CDR1 DFQATT and CDR2 SNEGSKA come from the germline V gene (reference sequence). V was clipped by 1 base and J by 4 bases, with 20 bases between them. TCRdb reanalysed the reads using MiXCR and keeps one entry per CDR3 protein. The data show 350,000 to 400,000 distinct CDR3 sequences, with around a third seen just once and roughly 12% held by the top ten. A word on this clonotype: Its antigen is unknown.

This sequence joins TRBV20-1 and TRBJ2-7; either TRBD1 or TRBD2 may supply D (5 bases each). This TCR derives from a human donor in good health (CMV status not recorded). Some clones in this sample may be carry-over from other donors' samples. The sequencing used cultured PBMCs, collected from culture after CMV antigen stimulation. The CDR3 region has the DNA TGCAGTGCTAGAGGAGGTGGCGGGTGGAAGGGGTACGAGCAGTACTTC. Its translation is CSARGGGGWKGYEQYF.